These 30 T cell receptor beta chains were all obtained from the same sample, sequenced in a study of shared clonotypes between healthy human individuals. Generated by immunoSEQ multiplex PCR, the TCRdb table keeps only in-frame clones and is missing some. Of 400,000 to 550,000 clones listed, roughly 78% are singletons. The sequenced sample consisted of PBMCs. These receptors came from a woman in her forties in good health. Some clones in this sample may be carry-over from other donors' samples.

This clone was picked up one time. The genes are TRBV9 and TRBJ2-3, with 8 bases matching TRBD2. V was pared by 0 bases and J by 6 bases, with 6 bases of the junction left unmatched. This CDR3 spans 15 amino acids. The germline V gene encodes CDR1 SGDLS and CDR2 YYNGEE. DNA of the CDR3: TGTGCCAGCAGCGTAGGGGACCGGGAGGGGGATACGCAGTATTTT. It yields the protein CASSVGDREGDTQYF.

The chain carries TRBV2 and TRBJ2-7; D is undetermined. V lost 6 bases and J lost 5, with 8 bases in between. This CDR3 has 11 amino acids. The germline V gene has CDR1 SNHLY and CDR2 FYNNEI. Here the CDR3 reads CASRGTDEQYF. DNA for the CDR3: TGTGCCAGCAGGGGCACGGACGAGCAGTACTTC.

This rearrangement joins TRBV7-9 to TRBJ2-1; D unclear. CDR1 SEHNR and CDR2 FQNEAQ come from the germline V gene (reference sequence). The V end lost 1 base, the J end lost 5 bases, and 6 bases lay between the germline ends. The length of the CDR3 is 13 residues. CDR3 coding DNA: TGTGCCAGCAGCTTAGAGGCAAACAATGAGCAGTTCTTC. It yields the protein CASSLEANNEQFF.

The genes are TRBV5-1 and TRBJ2-2, with D perhaps matching TRBD1 (6 bases). With 3 bases removed from V and 4 bases from J, the gap between germline ends came to 13 bases. This CDR3 has 15 residues. Germline assignment: CDR1 SGHRS and CDR2 YFSETQ. CDR3 DNA sequence: TGCGCCAGCAGCTACGGACAGACGGGCACCGGGGAGCTGTTTTTT. Its translation is CASSYGQTGTGELFF.

The CDR3 protein is CASSLHRVGETQYF. CDR3 DNA sequence: TGTGCCAGCAGCCTCCACAGGGTTGGAGAGACCCAGTACTTC. The genes are TRBV21-1 and TRBJ2-5; the tabulated D call, TRBD1, remains unverified against the DNA. TRBV21-1 is described as a pseudogene. CDR3 size: 14 residues.

This rearrangement joins TRBV7-3 to TRBJ2-1; tentatively, D is TRBD2 (5 bases). Per the germline V gene, CDR1 is SGHTA and CDR2 is FQGTGA. Between the trimmed V and J ends, which lost 6 bases and 0 bases, there was a span of 12 bases. The CDR3 has 15 amino acids. CDR3 bases: TGTGCCAGCAGTCCTACTAGAGCCTCCTACAATGAGCAGTTCTTC. Its protein product is CASSPTRASYNEQFF. Full variable domain (missing parts from reference TRBV7-3 and TRBJ2-1): GAGVSQTPSNKVTEKGKYVELRCDPISGHTALYWYRQSLGQGPEFLIYFQGTGAADDSGLPNDRFFAVRPEGSVSTLKIQRTERGDSAVYLCASSPTRASYNEQFFGPGTRLTVL.

The rearrangement links TRBV9 to TRBJ2-3; 8 bases are shared with TRBD2. Germline V gene lookup returns CDR1 SGDLS and CDR2 YYNGEE. The CDR3 consists of 15 residues. V dropped 1 base and J dropped 4; count of bases not matched to a gene: 5. CDR3 region: CASSVREGGPDTQYF. CDR3 nucleotide sequence: TGTGCCAGCAGCGTACGGGAGGGAGGACCAGATACGCAGTATTTT.

This clone was seen at least ten times. V gene TRBV6-1 combines with J gene TRBJ1-2; D possibly corresponds to TRBD1 (5 bases). The CDR3 loop spans 13 amino acids. Germline V CDR1 and CDR2: MNHNS, SASEGT. Trimming removed 7 bases at V and 6 bases at J, with 15 bases between. CDR3 sequence reads: CASTPGRGNGYTF. CDR3 nucleotide sequence: TGTGCCAGCACACCTGGACGGGGGAATGGCTACACCTTC.

The chain has TRBV29-1 and TRBJ2-5, with D unresolved. V was cut by 2 bases and J by 1 base, with 5 bases left in between. Germline V gene data show CDR1 as SQVTM and CDR2 as ANQGSEA. The CDR3 has 12 residues. The CDR3 DNA reads TGCAGCGTTGAAAACAGCCAAGAGACCCAGTACTTC. Residues: CSVENSQETQYF. The full variable domain, with the rest looked up from reference TRBV29-1 and TRBJ2-5, is SAVISQKPSRDICQRGTSLTIQCQVDSQVTMMFWYRQQPGQSLTLIATANQGSEATYESGFVIDKFPISRPNLTFSTLTVSNMSPEDSSIYLCSVENSQETQYFGPGTRLLVL.

The chain joins TRBV6-4 to TRBJ2-2, with 7 bases identical to TRBD1. J was trimmed by 4 bases and V by 5 bases; bases with no gene match: 4. Germline V gives CDR1 MRHNA, CDR2 SNTAGT. The CDR3 covers 14 residues. The CDR3 DNA sequence: TGTGCCAGCAGTCGGACAGGTAGCACCGGGGAGCTGTTTTTT. Translating gives CASSRTGSTGELFF.

The gene calls are TRBV5-1 and TRBJ1-1, with a tentative D call TRBD1 (5 bases). The CDR3 length is 16 residues. Germline CDR1 and CDR2: SGHRS and YFSETQ. Trimming removed 1 base at V and 3 bases at J, with 16 bases between. CDR3 bases: TGCGCCAGCAGCTTGTCAACGGGGGGTTTGGACACTGAAGCTTTCTTT. Its translation is CASSLSTGGLDTEAFF. Full variable domain (remainder filled in from reference TRBV5-1 and TRBJ1-1): KAGVTQTPRYLIKTRGQQVTLSCSPISGHRSVSWYQQTPGQGLQFLFEYFSETQRNKGNFPGRFSGRQFSNSRSEMNVSTLELGDSALYLCASSLSTGGLDTEAFFGQGTRLTVV.

This chain links TRBV27 with TRBJ1-3, with D maybe TRBD1 (6 bases). Between the trimmed V and J ends, which lost 9 bases and 0 bases, there was a span of 18 bases. Per germline, CDR1 MNHEY and CDR2 SMNVEV (reference sequence). The CDR3 sequence is 16 residues long. Here the CDR3 reads CASKEQGTFSGNTIYF. CDR3 in DNA: TGTGCCAGTAAGGAACAGGGAACTTTCTCTGGAAACACCATATATTTT.

Written as DNA, the CDR3 is TGTGCCAGCAGTTCGTACAGGGTTGCAGCTTTCTTT. Translation gives CASSSYRVAAFF. The chain is built from TRBV28 and TRBJ1-1; tentatively, D is TRBD1 (6 bases). The germline CDR1 and CDR2 sequences are MDHEN and SYDVKM. V lost 4 bases and J lost 10, with 13 bases in between. There are 12 residues in the CDR3.

The J gene is TRBJ2-5, the V gene TRBV18, with a tentative D call TRBD1 (6 bases). Germline V CDR1 and CDR2: KGHSH, LQKENI. V gave up 2 bases and J gave up 5 bases, with 15 bases separating them. The CDR3 totals 15 residues. DNA of the CDR3: TGTGCCAGCTCACCAAGGACAGCGTCGGGGGAGACCCAGTACTTC. Translation: CASSPRTASGETQYF. The whole variable domain, filled in from reference TRBV18 and TRBJ2-5, reads NAGVMQNPRHLVRRRGQEARLRCSPMKGHSHVYWYRQLPEEGLKFMVYLQKENIIDESGMPKERFSAEFPKEGPSILRIQQVVRGDSAAYFCASSPRTASGETQYFGPGTRLLVL.

J is TRBJ2-2 and V is TRBV5-1; the D gene is possibly TRBD1 (5 bases). The CDR3 has 13 amino acids. Germline lookup yields CDR1 SGHRS and CDR2 YFSETQ. Trimming took 4 bases from V and 6 from J, leaving 10 bases between them. CDR3 protein: CASSRKGSGELFF. In DNA form, the CDR3 reads TGCGCCAGCAGCCGCAAGGGGTCCGGGGAGCTGTTTTTT.

The chain is built from TRBV29-1 and TRBJ2-5, with D uncertain. The CDR3 spans 11 residues. Between the trimmed V and J ends, which lost 7 bases and 1 base, there was a span of 7 bases. In germline, CDR1 is SQVTM, CDR2 ANQGSEA. CDR3 coding DNA: TGCAGCGGTGGAATCCAAGAGACCCAGTACTTC. Protein product: CSGGIQETQYF. Based on the CDR3 plus reference TRBV29-1 and TRBJ2-5, the full variable domain is SAVISQKPSRDICQRGTSLTIQCQVDSQVTMMFWYRQQPGQSLTLIATANQGSEATYESGFVIDKFPISRPNLTFSTLTVSNMSPEDSSIYLCSGGIQETQYFGPGTRLLVL.

The sample holds a few counts of this clone. The chain is built from TRBV2 and TRBJ2-7; D possibly corresponds to TRBD2 (6 bases). CDR3 size: 14 residues. Deletions cut 9 bases from V and 4 bases from J, with 19 bases between. CDR1 SNHLY and CDR2 FYNNEI come from the germline V gene. The CDR3 loop is CASTLGGSLYEQYF. CDR3 bases: TGTGCCAGTACCCTGGGGGGTTCTTTGTACGAGCAGTACTTC. The entire variable domain, with the rest obtained from reference TRBV2 and TRBJ2-7, is as follows: EPEVTQTPSHQVTQMGQEVILRCVPISNHLYFYWYRQILGQKVEFLVSFYNNEISEKSEIFDDQFSVERPDGSNFTLKIRSTKLEDSAMYFCASTLGGSLYEQYFGPGTRLTVT.

This chain links TRBV7-6 with TRBJ2-1; TRBD1 or TRBD2 may be the D gene (6 bases each). The ends were cut back, 5 bases at V and 0 bases at J, with 14 bases in the middle. Germline V gives CDR1 SGHVS, CDR2 FNYEAQ. The CDR3 spans 16 residues. CDR3 region: CASSVGGRSSYNEQFF. CDR3 sequence (DNA): TGTGCCAGCAGCGTAGGGGGGAGGAGCTCCTACAATGAGCAGTTCTTC.

The V gene is TRBV9, the J gene TRBJ2-6; TRBD1 aligns across 7 bases. Trimming cost V 3 bases and J 0 bases; bases outside gene matches: 6. Germline V lookup: CDR1 SGDLS, CDR2 YYNGEE. The CDR3 extends over 17 amino acids. CDR3 protein: CASSDGQAGSGANVLTF. CDR3 DNA: TGTGCCAGCAGCGATGGACAGGCAGGCTCTGGGGCCAACGTCCTGACTTTC.

The chain joins TRBV30 to TRBJ1-1, with unresolved D. The CDR3 spans 13 residues. Germline V gene data show CDR1 as GTSNPN and CDR2 as SVGIG (reference sequence). V shed 0 bases and J shed 1 base, with 6 bases lying between them. The CDR3 protein is CAWSVAENTEAFF. CDR3 nucleotides: TGTGCCTGGAGTGTAGCAGAGAACACTGAAGCTTTCTTT.

This CDR3 is CATNNRAAPLHF. For the CDR3, the DNA is TGTGCCACCAATAACCGGGCCGCACCCCTCCACTTT. The chain joins TRBV28 to TRBJ1-6, with D hard to call. V was clipped by 10 bases and J by 11 bases, with 15 bases between them. The CDR3 totals 12 residues. Germline V gene sequence: CDR1 MDHEN, CDR2 SYDVKM. Complete variable domain (other parts from reference TRBV28 and TRBJ1-6): DVKVTQSSRYLVKRTGEKVFLECVQDMDHENMFWYRQDPGLGLRLIYFSYDVKMKEKGDIPEGYSVSREKKERFSLILESASTNQTSMYLCATNNRAAPLHFGNGTRLTVT.

The chain employs TRBV7-3 and TRBJ2-1; no definite D call. The CDR3 sequence is 15 residues long. V shed 1 base and J shed 2 bases, with 9 bases lying between them. CDR1 SGHTA and CDR2 FQGTGA come from the germline V gene. The CDR3: CASSLSYEAYNEQFF. The CDR3 DNA sequence: TGTGCCAGCAGCTTAAGCTACGAGGCCTACAATGAGCAGTTCTTC. The whole variable domain, filled in from reference TRBV7-3 and TRBJ2-1, reads GAGVSQTPSNKVTEKGKYVELRCDPISGHTALYWYRQSLGQGPEFLIYFQGTGAADDSGLPNDRFFAVRPEGSVSTLKIQRTERGDSAVYLCASSLSYEAYNEQFFGPGTRLTVL.

This chain links TRBV19 with TRBJ2-3, with D uncertain. V was pared by 2 bases and J by 1 base, with 7 bases between. The CDR3 is 14 amino acids. Germline V CDR1 and CDR2: LNHDA, SQIVND (reference sequence). CDR3 loop: CASSISRGTDTQYF. In DNA form, the CDR3 reads TGTGCCAGTAGTATATCCCGGGGCACAGATACGCAGTATTTT.

This chain connects TRBV5-4 to TRBJ1-3, with unresolved D. V lost 7 bases to trimming and J lost 7 bases, with 15 bases between them. Per germline, CDR1 SGHNT and CDR2 YYREEE (reference sequence). The CDR3 totals 13 residues. The CDR3 region is CASRPTPGNTIYF. CDR3 nucleotide sequence: TGTGCCAGCCGCCCCACCCCCGGGAACACCATATATTTT.

The chain combines TRBV30 with TRBJ1-5; 9 bases align to TRBD1. The germline V gene has CDR1 GTSNPN and CDR2 SVGIG (reference sequence). CDR3 size: 14 residues. With 0 bases clipped from V and 6 bases from J, the junction kept 3 bases outside the gene matches. CDR3 amino acids: CAWSVGQGSQPQHF. CDR3 DNA: TGTGCCTGGAGTGTGGGACAGGGAAGTCAGCCCCAGCATTTT. The whole variable domain, filled in from reference TRBV30 and TRBJ1-5, reads SQTIHQWPATLVQPVGSPLSLECTVEGTSNPNLYWYRQAAGRGLQLLFYSVGIGQISSEVPQNLSASRPQDRQFILSSKKLLLSDSGFYLCAWSVGQGSQPQHFGDGTRLSIL.

As concerns this clone: A far larger clone is one nucleotide away, so this likely arose from a read error. The chain uses TRBV4-2 and TRBJ2-5; perhaps D is TRBD1 or TRBD2 (5 bases each). CDR1 is LGHNA, CDR2 YNFKEQ, per germline. The CDR3 runs to 16 residues. Trimming removed 0 bases at V and 13 bases at J, with 24 bases between. The chain's CDR3 is CASSQDEGQGVDERYF. The CDR3 nucleotides read TGTGCCAGCAGCCAAGACGAGGGGCAGGGCGTCGACGAGCGGTACTTC.

The V and J genes are TRBV28 and TRBJ1-2; D possibly corresponds to TRBD1 (5 bases). The CDR3 covers 12 residues. CDR1 is MDHEN, CDR2 SYDVKM, per germline. With 3 bases removed from V and 8 bases from J, the gap between germline ends came to 10 bases. DNA of the CDR3: TGTGCCAGCAGTTTCCAGGGCGCCGGCTACACCTTC. Residues: CASSFQGAGYTF.

This chain uses TRBV5-4 with TRBJ2-6; D is uncertain. CDR3 length: 16 amino acids. V lost 0 bases, J lost 0 bases, and 7 bases lay in between. Per germline, CDR1 SGHNT and CDR2 YYREEE (reference sequence). The CDR3, as DNA: TGTGCCAGCAGCTTGGAGACGTTCTCTGGGGCCAACGTCCTGACTTTC. Translating gives CASSLETFSGANVLTF.

The chain has TRBV9 and TRBJ2-3, with 7 positions matching TRBD2. CDR1 and CDR2 from the germline V gene are SGDLS and YYNGEE. This CDR3 spans 15 amino acids. V was pared by 5 bases and J by 2 bases, with 8 bases of the junction left unmatched. The CDR3 loop reads CASRKSGTTTDTQYF. CDR3 coding DNA: TGTGCCAGCAGAAAGAGCGGGACTACCACAGATACGCAGTATTTT.

This chain connects TRBV5-1 to TRBJ2-1; 7 bases are shared with TRBD1. The length of the CDR3 is 14 residues. Germline CDR1 and CDR2: SGHRS and YFSETQ. V shed 4 bases and J 5 bases; nucleotides not matched to a gene: 6. The CDR3 spells CASSHGQAHNEQFF. In DNA, the CDR3 is TGCGCCAGCAGCCACGGACAGGCCCACAATGAGCAGTTCTTC.